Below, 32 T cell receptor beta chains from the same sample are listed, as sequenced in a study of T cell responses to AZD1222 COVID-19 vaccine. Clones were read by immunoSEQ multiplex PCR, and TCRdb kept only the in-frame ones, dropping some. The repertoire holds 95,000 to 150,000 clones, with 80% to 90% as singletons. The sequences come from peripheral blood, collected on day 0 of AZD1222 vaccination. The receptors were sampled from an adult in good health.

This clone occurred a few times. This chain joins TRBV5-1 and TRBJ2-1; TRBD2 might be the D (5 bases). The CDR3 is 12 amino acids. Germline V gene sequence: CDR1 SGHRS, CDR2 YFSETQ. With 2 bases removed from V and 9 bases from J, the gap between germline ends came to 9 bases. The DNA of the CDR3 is TGCGCCAGCAGCTTTTCTCGGGGTGAGCAGTTCTTC. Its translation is CASSFSRGEQFF.

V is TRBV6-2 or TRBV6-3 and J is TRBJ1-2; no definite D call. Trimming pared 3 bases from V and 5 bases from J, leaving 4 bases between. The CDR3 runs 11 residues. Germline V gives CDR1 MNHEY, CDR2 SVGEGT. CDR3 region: CASSYLYGYTF. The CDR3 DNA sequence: TGTGCCAGCAGTTATTTATATGGCTACACCTTC.

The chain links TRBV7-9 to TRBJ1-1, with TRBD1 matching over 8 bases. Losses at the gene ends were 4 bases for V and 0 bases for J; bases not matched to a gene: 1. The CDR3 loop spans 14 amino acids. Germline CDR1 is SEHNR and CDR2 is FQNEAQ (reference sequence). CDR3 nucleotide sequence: TGTGCCAGCAGCTGGACAGGGCTGAACACTGAAGCTTTCTTT. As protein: CASSWTGLNTEAFF.

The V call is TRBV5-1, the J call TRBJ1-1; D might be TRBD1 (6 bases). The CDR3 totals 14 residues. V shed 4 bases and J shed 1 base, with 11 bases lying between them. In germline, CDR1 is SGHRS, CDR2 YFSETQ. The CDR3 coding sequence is TGCGCCAGCAGCCTGTGGGGACAGAACACTGAAGCTTTCTTT. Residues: CASSLWGQNTEAFF.

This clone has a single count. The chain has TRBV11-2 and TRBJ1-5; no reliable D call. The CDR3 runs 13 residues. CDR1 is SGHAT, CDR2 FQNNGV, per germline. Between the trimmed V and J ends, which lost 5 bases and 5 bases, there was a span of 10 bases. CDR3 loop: CASSGDGDQPQHF. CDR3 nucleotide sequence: TGTGCCAGCAGCGGTGACGGAGATCAGCCCCAGCATTTT.

CDR3 sequence: CASSLVRGANTGELFF. CDR3 sequence (DNA): TGTGCCAGCAGCTTAGTCCGGGGTGCTAACACCGGGGAGCTGTTTTTT. The V call is TRBV11-2, the J call TRBJ2-2; tentatively, D is TRBD2 (5 bases). CDR3 length: 16 residues. The germline V gene encodes CDR1 SGHAT and CDR2 FQNNGV. The V end was cut by 1 base, the J end by 2 bases, with 11 bases between.

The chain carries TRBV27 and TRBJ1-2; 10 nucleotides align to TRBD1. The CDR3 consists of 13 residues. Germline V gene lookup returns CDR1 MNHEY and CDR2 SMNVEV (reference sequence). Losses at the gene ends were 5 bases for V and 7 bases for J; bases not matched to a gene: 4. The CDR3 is CASSPRTGGGYTF. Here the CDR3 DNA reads TGTGCCAGCAGTCCAAGGACAGGGGGTGGCTACACCTTC.

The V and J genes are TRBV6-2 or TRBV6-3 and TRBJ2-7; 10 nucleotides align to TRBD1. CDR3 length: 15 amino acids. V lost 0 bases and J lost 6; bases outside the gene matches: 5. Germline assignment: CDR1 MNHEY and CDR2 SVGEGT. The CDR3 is CASSYSGTGVAEQYF. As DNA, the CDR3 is TGTGCCAGCAGTTACTCCGGGACAGGGGTGGCCGAGCAGTACTTC.

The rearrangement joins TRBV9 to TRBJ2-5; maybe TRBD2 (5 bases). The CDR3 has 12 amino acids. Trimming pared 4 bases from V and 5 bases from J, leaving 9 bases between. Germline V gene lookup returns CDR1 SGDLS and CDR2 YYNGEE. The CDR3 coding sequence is TGTGCCAGCAGCACCGGCGGGGAGACCCAGTACTTC. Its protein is CASSTGGETQYF.

This CDR3 is CATSDPLAGESETQYF. CDR3 nucleotide sequence: TGTGCCACCAGTGATCCCCTAGCGGGAGAGAGTGAGACCCAGTACTTC. The chain is built from TRBV24-1 and TRBJ2-5; 10 nucleotides agree with TRBD2. The V gene's germline CDR1 is KGHDR and CDR2 SFDVKD. The CDR3 totals 16 residues. Trimming cost V 3 bases and J 5 bases; bases outside gene matches: 8.

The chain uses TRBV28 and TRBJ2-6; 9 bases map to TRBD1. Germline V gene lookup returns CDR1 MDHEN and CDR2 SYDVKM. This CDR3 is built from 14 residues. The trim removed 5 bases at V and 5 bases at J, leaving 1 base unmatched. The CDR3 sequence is CASSTGGRANVLTF. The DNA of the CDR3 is TGTGCCAGCAGTACAGGGGGCAGGGCCAACGTCCTGACTTTC.

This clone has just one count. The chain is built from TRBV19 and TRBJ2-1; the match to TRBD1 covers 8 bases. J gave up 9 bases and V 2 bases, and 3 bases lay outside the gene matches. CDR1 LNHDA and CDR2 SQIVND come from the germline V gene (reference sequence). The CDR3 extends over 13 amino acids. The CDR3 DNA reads TGTGCCAGTAGTATATCAGGGGGCGGTGAGCAGTTCTTC. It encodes CASSISGGGEQFF.

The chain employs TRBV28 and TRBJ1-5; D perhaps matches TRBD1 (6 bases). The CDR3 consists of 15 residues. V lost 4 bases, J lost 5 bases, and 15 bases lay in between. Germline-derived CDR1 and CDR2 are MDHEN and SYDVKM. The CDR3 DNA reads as TGTGCCAGCAGTTCACTCGGGGAGGGGGATCAGCCCCAGCATTTT. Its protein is CASSSLGEGDQPQHF.

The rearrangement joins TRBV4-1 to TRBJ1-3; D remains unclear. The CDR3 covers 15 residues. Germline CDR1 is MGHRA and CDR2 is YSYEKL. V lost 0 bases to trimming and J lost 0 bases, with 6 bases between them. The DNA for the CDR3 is TGCGCCAGCAGCCAAGATCTAAGCTCTGGAAACACCATATATTTT. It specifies CASSQDLSSGNTIYF.

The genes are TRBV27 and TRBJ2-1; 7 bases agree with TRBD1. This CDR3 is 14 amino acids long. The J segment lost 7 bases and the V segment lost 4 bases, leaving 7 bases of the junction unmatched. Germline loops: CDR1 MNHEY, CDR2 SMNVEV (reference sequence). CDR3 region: CASSSGQARNEQFF. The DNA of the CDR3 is TGTGCCAGCAGTTCCGGACAGGCTCGGAATGAGCAGTTCTTC.

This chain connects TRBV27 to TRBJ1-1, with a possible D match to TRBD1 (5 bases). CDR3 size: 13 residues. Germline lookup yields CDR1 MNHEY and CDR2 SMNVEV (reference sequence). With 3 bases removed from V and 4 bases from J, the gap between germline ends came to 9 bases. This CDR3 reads CASSFGGITEAFF. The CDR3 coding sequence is TGTGCCAGCAGTTTCGGGGGAATCACTGAAGCTTTCTTT.

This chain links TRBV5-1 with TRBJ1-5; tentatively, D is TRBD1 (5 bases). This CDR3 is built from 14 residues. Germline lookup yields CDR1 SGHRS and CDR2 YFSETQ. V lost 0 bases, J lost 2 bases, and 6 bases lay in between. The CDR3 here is CASSLGGGNQPQHF. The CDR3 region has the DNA TGCGCCAGCAGCTTGGGAGGGGGCAATCAGCCCCAGCATTTT.

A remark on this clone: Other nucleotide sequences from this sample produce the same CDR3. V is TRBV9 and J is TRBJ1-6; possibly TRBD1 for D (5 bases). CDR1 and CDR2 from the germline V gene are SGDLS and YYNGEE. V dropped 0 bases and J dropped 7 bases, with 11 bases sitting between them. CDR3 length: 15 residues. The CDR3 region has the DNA TGTGCCAGCAGCGTAGGGCAGGGTGGAAATTCACCCCTCCACTTT. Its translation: CASSVGQGGNSPLHF.

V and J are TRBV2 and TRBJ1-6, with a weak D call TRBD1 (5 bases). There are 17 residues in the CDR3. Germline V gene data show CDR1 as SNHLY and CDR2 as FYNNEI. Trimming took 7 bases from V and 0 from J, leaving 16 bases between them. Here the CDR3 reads CASTPRGVSSYNSPLHF. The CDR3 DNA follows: TGTGCCAGCACCCCACGGGGGGTGAGCTCCTATAATTCACCCCTCCACTTT.

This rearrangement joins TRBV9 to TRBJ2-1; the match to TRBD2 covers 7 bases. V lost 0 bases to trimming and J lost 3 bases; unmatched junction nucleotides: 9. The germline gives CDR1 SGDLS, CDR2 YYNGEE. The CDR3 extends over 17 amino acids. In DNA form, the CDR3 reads TGTGCCAGCAGCGTAGGGGACGGACTAGTCCGCTACAATGAGCAGTTCTTC. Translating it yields CASSVGDGLVRYNEQFF.

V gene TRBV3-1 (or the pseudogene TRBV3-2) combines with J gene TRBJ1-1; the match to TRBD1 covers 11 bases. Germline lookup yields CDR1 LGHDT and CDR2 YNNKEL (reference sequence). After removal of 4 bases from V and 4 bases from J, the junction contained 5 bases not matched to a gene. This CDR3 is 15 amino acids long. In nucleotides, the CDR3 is TGTGCCAGCAGCCCCTGGACAGGGGGCATCACTGAAGCTTTCTTT. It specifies CASSPWTGGITEAFF.

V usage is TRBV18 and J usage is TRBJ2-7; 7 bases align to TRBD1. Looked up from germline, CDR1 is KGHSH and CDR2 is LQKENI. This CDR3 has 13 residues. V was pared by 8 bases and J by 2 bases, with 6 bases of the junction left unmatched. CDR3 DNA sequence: TGTGCCAGCAGCCGGGACAGAGCCTACGAGCAGTACTTC. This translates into CASSRDRAYEQYF.

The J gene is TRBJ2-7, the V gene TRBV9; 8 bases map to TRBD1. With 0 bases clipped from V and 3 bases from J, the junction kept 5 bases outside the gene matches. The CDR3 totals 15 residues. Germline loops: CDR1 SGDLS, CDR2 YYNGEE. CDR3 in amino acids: CASSVGGTGGYEQYF. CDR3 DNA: TGTGCCAGCAGCGTAGGGGGGACAGGTGGCTACGAGCAGTACTTC.

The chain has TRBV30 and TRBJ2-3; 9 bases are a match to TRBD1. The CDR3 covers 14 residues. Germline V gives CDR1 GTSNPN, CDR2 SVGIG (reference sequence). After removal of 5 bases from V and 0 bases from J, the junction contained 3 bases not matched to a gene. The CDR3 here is CAWGTGKSTDTQYF. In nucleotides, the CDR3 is TGTGCCTGGGGGACAGGGAAAAGCACAGATACGCAGTATTTT.

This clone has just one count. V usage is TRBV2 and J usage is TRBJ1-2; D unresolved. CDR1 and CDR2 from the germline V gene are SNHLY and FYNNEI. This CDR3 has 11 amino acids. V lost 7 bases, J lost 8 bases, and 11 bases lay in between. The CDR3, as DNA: TGTGCCAGCACTTCGAGTGACGGCTACACCTTC. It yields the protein CASTSSDGYTF.

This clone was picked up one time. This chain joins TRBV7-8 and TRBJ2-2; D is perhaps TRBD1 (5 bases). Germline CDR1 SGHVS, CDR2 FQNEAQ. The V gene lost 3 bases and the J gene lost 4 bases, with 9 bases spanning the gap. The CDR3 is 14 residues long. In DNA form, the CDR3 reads TGTGCCAGCAGCTTGGAAAGGGGCACCGGGGAGCTGTTTTTT. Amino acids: CASSLERGTGELFF. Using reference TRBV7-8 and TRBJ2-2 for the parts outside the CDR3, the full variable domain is GAGVSQSPRYKVAKRGQDVALRCDPISGHVSLFWYQQALGQGPEFLTYFQNEAQLDKSGLPSDRFFAERPEGSVSTLKIQRTQQEDSAVYLCASSLERGTGELFFGEGSRLTVL.

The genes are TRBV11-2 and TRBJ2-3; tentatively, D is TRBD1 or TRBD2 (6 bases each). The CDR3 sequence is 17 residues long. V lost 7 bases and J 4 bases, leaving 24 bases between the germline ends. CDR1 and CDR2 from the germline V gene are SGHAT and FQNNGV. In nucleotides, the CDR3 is TGTGCCAGCAAAGCGAACAGGGTACGAGGGACTTCAGATACGCAGTATTTT. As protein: CASKANRVRGTSDTQYF.

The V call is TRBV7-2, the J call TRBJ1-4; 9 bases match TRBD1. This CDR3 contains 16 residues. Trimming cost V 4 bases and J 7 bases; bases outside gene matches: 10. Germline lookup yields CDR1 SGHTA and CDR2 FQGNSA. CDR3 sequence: CASSYSIGTGLEKLFF. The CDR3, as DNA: TGTGCCAGCAGCTATAGTATTGGGACAGGGCTTGAAAAACTGTTTTTT. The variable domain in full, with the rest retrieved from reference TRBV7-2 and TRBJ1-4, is GAGVSQSPSNKVTEKGKDVELRCDPISGHTALYWYRQSLGQGLEFLIYFQGNSAPDKSGLPSDRFSAERTGGSVSTLTIQRTQQEDSAVYLCASSYSIGTGLEKLFFGSGTQLSVL.

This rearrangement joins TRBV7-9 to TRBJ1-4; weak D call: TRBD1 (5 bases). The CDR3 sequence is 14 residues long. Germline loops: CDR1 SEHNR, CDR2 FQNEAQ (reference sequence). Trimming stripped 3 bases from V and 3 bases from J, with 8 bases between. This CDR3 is CASSFGGANEKLFF. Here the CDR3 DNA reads TGTGCCAGCAGCTTTGGGGGGGCTAATGAAAAACTGTTTTTT.

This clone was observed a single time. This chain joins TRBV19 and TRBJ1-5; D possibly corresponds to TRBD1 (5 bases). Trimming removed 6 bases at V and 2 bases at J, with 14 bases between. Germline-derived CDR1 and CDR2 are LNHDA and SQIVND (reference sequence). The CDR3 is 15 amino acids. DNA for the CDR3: TGTGCCAGTAGGACGCGCCGGGACGGCAATCAGCCCCAGCATTTT. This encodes CASRTRRDGNQPQHF. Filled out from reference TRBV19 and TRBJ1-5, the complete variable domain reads DGGITQSPKYLFRKEGQNVTLSCEQNLNHDAMYWYRQDPGQGLRLIYYSQIVNDFQKGDIAEGYSVSREKKESFPLTVTSAQKNPTAFYLCASRTRRDGNQPQHFGDGTRLSIL.

The chain's CDR3 is CASSEAVRTAGYTF. For the CDR3, the DNA is TGTGCCAGCAGTGAAGCGGTTAGGACGGCAGGCTACACCTTC. The rearrangement links TRBV6-1 to TRBJ1-2; no reliable D call. Germline assignment: CDR1 MNHNS and CDR2 SASEGT. Trimming left V 0 bases short and J 8 bases short, with 13 bases between. This CDR3 has 14 amino acids.

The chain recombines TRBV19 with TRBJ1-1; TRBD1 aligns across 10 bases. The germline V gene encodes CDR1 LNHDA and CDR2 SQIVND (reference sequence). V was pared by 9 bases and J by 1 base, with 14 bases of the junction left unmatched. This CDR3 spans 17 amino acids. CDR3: CAREGWDRGLGNTEAFF. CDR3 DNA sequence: TGTGCCAGGGAGGGTTGGGACAGGGGTCTTGGGAACACTGAAGCTTTCTTT. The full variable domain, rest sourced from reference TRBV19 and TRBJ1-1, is DGGITQSPKYLFRKEGQNVTLSCEQNLNHDAMYWYRQDPGQGLRLIYYSQIVNDFQKGDIAEGYSVSREKKESFPLTVTSAQKNPTAFYLCAREGWDRGLGNTEAFFGQGTRLTVV.